This entry describes one T cell receptor beta chain. This CDR3 region has 16 residues. Per germline, CDR1 SEHNR and CDR2 FQNEAQ (reference sequence). The V end lost 4 bases, the J end lost 3 bases, and 16 bases lay between the germline ends. This specimen comes from a study of blood T cell repertoires in COVID-19. Authors' methods: For nucleated cells, counts were estimated from reference gene primer amplification. Sequencing used immunoSEQ multiplex PCR; TCRdb keeps in-frame clones, though not all of them. V and J calls and clone size are given by that table; D and trimming were obtained from the DNA. The sample holds fewer than 100,000 clones, approximately 80% seen once.

The receptor's source is a man aged 50-60 years with acute or convalescent COVID-19. The J gene is TRBJ2-1, the V gene TRBV7-9; D remains ambiguous. Material for sequencing was peripheral blood. This CDR3 is CASSSLSGGFYNEQFF. The CDR3 region has the DNA TGTGCCAGCAGCTCCCTTTCTGGCGGCTTCTACAATGAGCAGTTCTTC.